The entry that follows covers one TCR beta chain sequence. As processed by the authors: By means of reference gene primer amplification, nucleated cell counts were estimated. Here immunoSEQ multiplex PCR was the method, and the copy in TCRdb shows in-frame clones only, minus some. V, J and clone size are those of that table, while D and trimming were read from the DNA. The sample shows around 460,000 clones, roughly 89% of them seen only once. Looked up from germline, CDR1 is MNHEY and CDR2 is SVGAGI. The CDR3 is made up of 15 amino acids. The junction had 11 bases not matched to a gene; V was cut back by 5 bases and J by 7 bases. The data are from a study of blood T cell repertoires in COVID-19. The wider study: Whether acute or convalescent, the COVID-19 samples came from the United States, Italy and Spain.

Seattle's cohort entered during active infection and was followed longitudinally. The sample taken for sequencing was peripheral blood. The rearrangement uses TRBV6-5 and TRBJ2-1; TRBD2 aligns across 7 bases. The origin of this receptor is a man aged 18 to 29 with COVID-19, enrolled during active disease. The CDR3 protein is CASSLAGGSGNEQFF. Here the CDR3 DNA reads TGTGCCAGCAGTCTCGCCGGCGGGAGCGGGAATGAGCAGTTCTTC.